This section outlines one T cell receptor (beta chain) sequence together with its context. These data originate in a study of blood T cell repertoires in COVID-19. Only in-frame clones appear in the TCRdb table, and some are missing; sequencing was by immunoSEQ multiplex PCR. This sample has 140,000 to 150,000 clones, with approximately 81% found just once. The germline gives CDR1 SGHNT, CDR2 YYREEE (reference sequence). V dropped 2 bases and J dropped 8 bases, with 7 bases sitting between them. CDR3 length equals 11 residues. Sequences were obtained from peripheral blood. The V and J genes are TRBV5-4 and TRBJ1-2; D possibly corresponds to TRBD1 (5 bases). The TCR sequence derives from a human donor in a cohort sampled during active COVID-19. DNA of the CDR3: TGTGCCAGCAGCTTTTGGGGCGGCTACACCTTC. This sequence encodes CASSFWGGYTF.